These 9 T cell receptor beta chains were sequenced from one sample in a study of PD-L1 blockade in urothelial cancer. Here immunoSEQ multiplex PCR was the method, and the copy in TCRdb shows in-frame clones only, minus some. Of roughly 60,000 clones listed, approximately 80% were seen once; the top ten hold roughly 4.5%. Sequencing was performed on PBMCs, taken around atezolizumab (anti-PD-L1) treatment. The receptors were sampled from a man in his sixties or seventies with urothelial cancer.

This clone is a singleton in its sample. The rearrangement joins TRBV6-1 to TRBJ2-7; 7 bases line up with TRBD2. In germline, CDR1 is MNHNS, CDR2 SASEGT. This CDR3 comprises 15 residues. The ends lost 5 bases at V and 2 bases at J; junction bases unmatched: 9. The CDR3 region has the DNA TGTGCCAGCAGTCTCTTAAGCGGGACTGCCTACGAGCAGTACTTC. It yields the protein CASSLLSGTAYEQYF.

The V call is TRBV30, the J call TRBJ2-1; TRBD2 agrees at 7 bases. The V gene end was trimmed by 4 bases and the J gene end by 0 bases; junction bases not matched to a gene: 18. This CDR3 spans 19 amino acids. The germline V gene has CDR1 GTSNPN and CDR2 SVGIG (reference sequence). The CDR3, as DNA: TGTGCCTGGAAAGGTCGAGCGGGACCAAAATCTAACTCCTACAATGAGCAGTTCTTC. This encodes CAWKGRAGPKSNSYNEQFF.

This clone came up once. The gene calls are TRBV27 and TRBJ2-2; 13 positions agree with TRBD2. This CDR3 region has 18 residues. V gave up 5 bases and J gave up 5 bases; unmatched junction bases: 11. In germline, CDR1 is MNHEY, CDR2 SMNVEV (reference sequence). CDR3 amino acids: CASSLRLAGGRGTGELFF. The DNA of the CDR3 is TGTGCCAGCAGTCTCAGACTAGCGGGAGGCCGGGGGACCGGGGAGCTGTTTTTT.

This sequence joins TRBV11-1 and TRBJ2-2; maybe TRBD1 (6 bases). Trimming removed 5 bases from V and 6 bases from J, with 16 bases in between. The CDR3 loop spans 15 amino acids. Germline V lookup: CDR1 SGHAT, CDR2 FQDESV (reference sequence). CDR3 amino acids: CASSTGTLSPGELFF. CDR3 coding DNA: TGTGCCAGCAGCACAGGGACACTTTCGCCCGGGGAGCTGTTTTTT.

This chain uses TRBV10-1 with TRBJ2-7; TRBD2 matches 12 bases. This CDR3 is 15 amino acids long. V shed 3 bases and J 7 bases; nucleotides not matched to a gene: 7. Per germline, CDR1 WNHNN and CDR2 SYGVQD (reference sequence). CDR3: CASSDLAGGPGEQYF. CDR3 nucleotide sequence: TGCGCCAGCAGTGATCTAGCGGGAGGGCCAGGAGAGCAGTACTTC.

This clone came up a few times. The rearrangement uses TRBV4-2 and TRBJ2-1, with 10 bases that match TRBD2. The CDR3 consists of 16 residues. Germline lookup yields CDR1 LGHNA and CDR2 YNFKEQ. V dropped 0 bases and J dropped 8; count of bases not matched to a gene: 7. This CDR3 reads CASSQDRLAGVYEQFF. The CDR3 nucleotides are TGTGCCAGCAGCCAAGATAGGCTAGCGGGAGTCTATGAGCAGTTCTTC.

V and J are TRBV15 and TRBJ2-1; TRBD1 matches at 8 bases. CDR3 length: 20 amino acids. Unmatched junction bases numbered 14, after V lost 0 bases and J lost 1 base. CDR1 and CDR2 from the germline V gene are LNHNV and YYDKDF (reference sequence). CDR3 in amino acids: CATSRETPLERTGSYNEQFF. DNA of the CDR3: TGTGCCACCAGCAGAGAAACCCCGTTGGAGCGGACAGGGTCCTACAATGAGCAGTTCTTC.

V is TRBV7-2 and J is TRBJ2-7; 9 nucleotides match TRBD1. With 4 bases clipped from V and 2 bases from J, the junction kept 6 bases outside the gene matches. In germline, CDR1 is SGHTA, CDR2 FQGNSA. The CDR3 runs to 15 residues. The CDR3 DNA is TGTGCCAGCAGCTCACCGGGACAGGGTCCCTACGAGCAGTACTTC. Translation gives CASSSPGQGPYEQYF.

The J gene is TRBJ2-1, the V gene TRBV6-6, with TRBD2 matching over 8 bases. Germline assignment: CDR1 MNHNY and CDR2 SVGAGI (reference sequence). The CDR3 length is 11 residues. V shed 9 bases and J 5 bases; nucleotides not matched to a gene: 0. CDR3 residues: CASSGNNEQFF. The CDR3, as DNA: TGTGCCAGTAGCGGGAACAATGAGCAGTTCTTC.